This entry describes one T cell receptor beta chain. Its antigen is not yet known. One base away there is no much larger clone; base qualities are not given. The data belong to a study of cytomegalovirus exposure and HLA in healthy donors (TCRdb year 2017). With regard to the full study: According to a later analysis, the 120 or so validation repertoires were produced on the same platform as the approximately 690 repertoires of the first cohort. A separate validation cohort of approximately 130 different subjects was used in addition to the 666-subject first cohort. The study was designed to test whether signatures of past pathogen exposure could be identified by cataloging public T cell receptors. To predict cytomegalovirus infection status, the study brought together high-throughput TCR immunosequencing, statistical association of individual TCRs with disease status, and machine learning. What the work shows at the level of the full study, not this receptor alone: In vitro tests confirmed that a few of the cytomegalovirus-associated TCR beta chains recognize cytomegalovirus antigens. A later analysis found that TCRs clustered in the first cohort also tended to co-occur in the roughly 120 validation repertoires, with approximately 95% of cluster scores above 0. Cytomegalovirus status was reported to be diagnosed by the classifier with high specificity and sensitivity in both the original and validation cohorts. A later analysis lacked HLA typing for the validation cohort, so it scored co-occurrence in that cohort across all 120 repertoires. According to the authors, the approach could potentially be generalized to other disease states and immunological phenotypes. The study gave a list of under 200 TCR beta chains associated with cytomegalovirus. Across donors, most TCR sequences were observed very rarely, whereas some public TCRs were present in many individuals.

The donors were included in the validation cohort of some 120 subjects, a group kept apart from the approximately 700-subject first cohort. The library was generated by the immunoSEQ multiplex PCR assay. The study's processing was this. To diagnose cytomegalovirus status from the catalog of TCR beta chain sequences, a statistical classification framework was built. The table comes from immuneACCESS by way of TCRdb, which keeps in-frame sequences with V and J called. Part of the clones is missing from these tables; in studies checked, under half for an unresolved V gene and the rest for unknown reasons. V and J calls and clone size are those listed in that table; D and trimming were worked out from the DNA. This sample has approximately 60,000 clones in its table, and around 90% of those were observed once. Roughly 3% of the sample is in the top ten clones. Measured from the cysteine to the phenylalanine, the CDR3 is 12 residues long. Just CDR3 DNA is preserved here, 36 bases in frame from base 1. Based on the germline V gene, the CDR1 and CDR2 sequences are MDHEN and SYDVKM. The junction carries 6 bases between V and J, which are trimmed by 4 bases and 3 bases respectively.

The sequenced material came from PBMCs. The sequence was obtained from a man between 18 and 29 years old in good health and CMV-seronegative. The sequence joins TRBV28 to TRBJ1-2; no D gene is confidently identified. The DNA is TGTGCCAGCAGTTCAGCGCACTATGGCTACACCTTC. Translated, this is CASSSAHYGYTF.